Listed here is a single T cell receptor beta chain. The antigen remains unidentified. This record comes from a study of cytomegalovirus exposure and HLA in healthy donors. Turning to the study itself: It was reported in a later analysis that the 120 validation repertoires used the same platform as the roughly 640 first-cohort repertoires. Study outcomes and limitations: Most TCR sequences showed up rarely, but some public TCRs showed up in many donors. The authors listed 164 TCR beta chains as cytomegalovirus-associated. Testing in vitro showed a few CMV-associated chains specific for CMV antigens.

Profiling relied on immunoSEQ multiplex PCR, and the TCRdb table lists in-frame clones only, not all of them. The sample gives about 100,000 clones, about 94% of which show up once; almost 0.9% is in the top ten. The CDR3 is 11 amino acids. The germline gives CDR1 DFQATT, CDR2 SNEGSKA (reference sequence). V lost 6 bases, J lost 3 bases, and 6 bases lay in between. The chain has TRBV20-1 and TRBJ1-3; tentatively, D is TRBD1 (5 bases). The TCR was taken from a woman between 18 and 29 years old in good health and CMV-seronegative. The sample taken for sequencing was PBMCs. The CDR3 DNA follows: TGCAGTGCCAGGGATGGAAACACCATATATTTT. As protein: CSARDGNTIYF.